The 18 T cell receptor beta chains in this list originate from one sample, sequenced in a study of glioma-infiltrating T cells after dendritic cell vaccination. Some clones are missing from TCRdb's copy, which holds only in-frame ones; the method was immunoSEQ multiplex PCR. The top ten clones hold approximately 15% of a sample with about 92,000 clones, 85% to 90% of them seen once. The input for sequencing was blood, taken before dendritic cell vaccination. The receptors here all came from a human donor with glioblastoma.

This sequence joins TRBV11-1 and TRBJ1-1; 9 bases agree with TRBD1. The CDR3 contains 17 residues. The V gene's germline CDR1 is SGHAT and CDR2 FQDESV (reference sequence). Trimming cost V 4 bases and J 4 bases; bases outside gene matches: 13. The CDR3 coding sequence is TGTGCCAGCAGCTCATCCGGGACAGGGTTGATTGGCACTGAAGCTTTCTTT. Its translation: CASSSSGTGLIGTEAFF.

J is TRBJ2-1 and V is TRBV2; 10 bases are shared with TRBD2. The CDR3 contains 15 residues. The germline V gene encodes CDR1 SNHLY and CDR2 FYNNEI. V dropped 6 bases and J dropped 10; count of bases not matched to a gene: 12. CDR3 DNA sequence: TGTGCCAGCAGCGAGGAGACTAGCGGGCCTGGAGAGCAGTTCTTC. It codes for CASSEETSGPGEQFF.

The rearrangement joins TRBV19 to TRBJ2-2, with D maybe TRBD1 (5 bases). CDR3 size: 14 residues. Per germline, CDR1 LNHDA and CDR2 SQIVND (reference sequence). V was trimmed by 3 bases and J by 1 base, leaving 6 bases between them. The CDR3 DNA reads as TGTGCCAGTAGTATCACAGGGAACACCGGGGAGCTGTTTTTT. Its translation: CASSITGNTGELFF.

This chain joins TRBV5-3 and TRBJ2-1; 8 nucleotides align to TRBD2. TRBV5-3 is an ORF, and what it does is uncertain. This CDR3 contains 15 residues. Trimming at V came to 10 bases and at J to 3 bases, leaving 12 bases not matched to a gene. Written as DNA, the CDR3 is TGTGCCTCCCCTCAGCCGGGACTAGACTACAATGAGCAGTTCTTC. Translation gives CASPQPGLDYNEQFF.

The chain has TRBV5-6 and TRBJ1-1, with D uncertain. The CDR3 is 15 residues long. Per the germline V gene, CDR1 is SGHDT and CDR2 is YYEEEE. The V and J ends lost 0 bases and 10 bases respectively, with 19 bases between them. Here the CDR3 reads CASSLGFGVWVGAFF. The CDR3 nucleotides are TGTGCCAGCAGCTTGGGCTTCGGAGTTTGGGTAGGAGCTTTCTTT.

The genes are TRBV21-1 and TRBJ2-4; whether TRBD1, the table's D call, matches the DNA was not checked. TRBV21-1 is a pseudogene segment. This CDR3 contains 19 residues. The CDR3 nucleotides are TGTGCCAGCAGCAAAGGGGCAGGGCGCCCGGCCCATGCCAAAAACATTCAGTACTTC. Amino acid sequence: CASSKGAGRPAHAKNIQYF.

The chain is built from TRBV19 and TRBJ2-1; 7 nucleotides agree with TRBD1. This CDR3 region has 16 residues. Germline V gene lookup returns CDR1 LNHDA and CDR2 SQIVND (reference sequence). Trimming removed 5 bases from V and 5 bases from J; junction bases left unmatched: 12. For the CDR3, the DNA is TGTGCCAGTAGTCTACCGCAGGGGACAGCGAACAATGAGCAGTTCTTC. Protein product: CASSLPQGTANNEQFF.

The chain joins TRBV19 to TRBJ2-7, with D possibly matching TRBD2 (6 bases). There are 14 residues in the CDR3. Germline loops: CDR1 LNHDA, CDR2 SQIVND (reference sequence). V lost 5 bases, J lost 0 bases, and 11 bases lay in between. The CDR3 here is CASSFRGNSYEQYF. DNA of the CDR3: TGTGCCAGTAGTTTCCGGGGGAACTCCTACGAGCAGTACTTC.

The rearrangement uses TRBV11-1 and TRBJ2-7; D is possibly TRBD2 (6 bases). From germline, CDR1 is SGHAT and CDR2 FQDESV (reference sequence). Trimming stripped 5 bases from V and 2 bases from J, with 13 bases between. This CDR3 has 14 amino acids. This CDR3 reads CASSGWRDPYEQYF. The CDR3 DNA sequence: TGTGCCAGCAGCGGATGGAGGGATCCCTACGAGCAGTACTTC.

This sequence joins TRBV10-3 and TRBJ2-1; 8 nucleotides match TRBD1. There are 15 residues in the CDR3. From germline, CDR1 is ENHRY and CDR2 SYGVKD. The trim removed 3 bases at V and 8 bases at J, leaving 9 bases unmatched. The CDR3 DNA reads TGTGCCATCAGTGAAGCAGGGGGCGCGAGGGATGAGCAGTTCTTC. This encodes CAISEAGGARDEQFF.

V gene TRBV30 combines with J gene TRBJ1-2; TRBD1 matches 8 bases. There are 14 residues in the CDR3. Trimming cost V 0 bases and J 5 bases; bases outside gene matches: 5. The germline CDR1 and CDR2 sequences are GTSNPN and SVGIG (reference sequence). CDR3 loop: CAWSVLDRVYGYTF. The CDR3 DNA is TGTGCCTGGAGTGTACTGGACAGGGTATATGGCTACACCTTC. Looking up the rest from reference TRBV30 and TRBJ1-2 gives the full variable domain: SQTIHQWPATLVQPVGSPLSLECTVEGTSNPNLYWYRQAAGRGLQLLFYSVGIGQISSEVPQNLSASRPQDRQFILSSKKLLLSDSGFYLCAWSVLDRVYGYTFGSGTRLTVV.

The V and J genes are TRBV6-6 and TRBJ2-2; 7 bases align to TRBD1. CDR1 and CDR2 from the germline V gene are MNHNY and SVGAGI (reference sequence). V lost 6 bases and J lost 0; bases outside the gene matches: 7. The CDR3 consists of 16 residues. In DNA, the CDR3 is TGTGCCAGCAGCCAACCGCAGGGGGCGAACACCGGGGAGCTGTTTTTT. Residues: CASSQPQGANTGELFF.

This clone has a handful of counts. The chain carries TRBV28 and TRBJ1-3; TRBD1 agrees at 9 bases. CDR1 MDHEN and CDR2 SYDVKM come from the germline V gene. The length of the CDR3 is 17 residues. The trim removed 6 bases at V and 8 bases at J, leaving 17 bases unmatched. The CDR3 nucleotides read TGTGCCAGCAGACCCGAACAGGGGGCTCGGGTTAGCGACACCATATATTTT. It yields the protein CASRPEQGARVSDTIYF.

In DNA form, the CDR3 reads TGCGCCAGCAGCCAAGGCCGGGACAGTGGAAACACCATATATTTT. Translation gives CASSQGRDSGNTIYF. The chain recombines TRBV4-1 with TRBJ1-3; 7 bases map to TRBD1. This CDR3 is 15 amino acids long. V lost 1 base, J lost 3 bases, and 3 bases stayed unmatched. Germline V CDR1 and CDR2: MGHRA, YSYEKL.

The chain employs TRBV11-3 and TRBJ2-2, with D perhaps matching TRBD1 (6 bases). Germline-derived CDR1 and CDR2 are SGHNT and YENEEA. The CDR3 runs 14 residues. V was pared by 4 bases and J by 4 bases, with 10 bases between. CDR3 bases: TGTGCCAGCAGCTCGACAGGTGGCACCGGGGAGCTGTTTTTT. Translated, it gives CASSSTGGTGELFF.

The chain couples TRBV19 to TRBJ2-1; 8 positions agree with TRBD2. Losses at the gene ends were 3 bases for V and 0 bases for J; bases not matched to a gene: 16. The CDR3 totals 20 residues. The germline CDR1 and CDR2 sequences are LNHDA and SQIVND (reference sequence). CDR3 sequence reads: CASSMRLRLASSPSYNEQFF. CDR3 bases: TGTGCCAGTAGTATGCGCTTGCGACTAGCGAGTTCTCCCTCCTACAATGAGCAGTTCTTC.

The chain uses TRBV19 and TRBJ1-2, with 9 bases identical to TRBD1. The germline gives CDR1 LNHDA, CDR2 SQIVND (reference sequence). V was pared by 9 bases and J by 7 bases, with 15 bases of the junction left unmatched. The CDR3 has 15 residues. The CDR3 region is CASSPQGQGYFGYTF. CDR3 nucleotides: TGTGCCAGCTCTCCCCAAGGACAGGGGTATTTTGGCTACACCTTC.

The rearrangement uses TRBV6-4 and TRBJ2-6; the D is unclear. Germline CDR1 MRHNA, CDR2 SNTAGT. The CDR3 has 15 amino acids. The V gene lost 2 bases and the J gene lost 0 bases, with 5 bases spanning the gap. As DNA, the CDR3 is TGTGCCAGCAGTGACGGGCCCTCTGGGGCCAACGTCCTGACTTTC. It yields the protein CASSDGPSGANVLTF.